Below are 11 T cell receptor beta chains sequenced from a single sample in a study of graft-versus-host responses after intestinal transplantation (dated by TCRdb to the early 2020s). The library was made by the immunoSEQ multiplex PCR assay. TCRdb's version of the immuneACCESS table is confined to in-frame rearrangements and falls short of the full clone set. An unresolved V gene accounts for under half of the shortfall where checked; the remainder is of unknown origin. The table for this sample lists roughly 99,000 clones; around 90% of them were counted only once. The ten top clones hold over 0.06% of the sample. No antigen is known for these receptors. Per the publication, the time point label means: cells obtained before transplantation from donor or recipient. This sample comprised unstimulated CD8+ T cells sorted from spleen or lymph node cells, obtained before transplant. All receptors derive from a human donor who was the organ donor for an intestinal transplant.

The chain combines TRBV21-1 with TRBJ1-6; the tabulated D call, TRBD1, remains unverified against the DNA. TRBV21-1 is a documented pseudogene. CDR3 length: 17 amino acids. The CDR3 reads CASSKGTGKIIFSPLHF. CDR3 DNA sequence: TGTGCCAGCAGCAAAGGGACAGGGAAAATTATCTTTTCACCCCTCCACTTT.

J is TRBJ2-2 and V is TRBV7-9, with TRBD2 as a possible D gene (6 bases). The V gene's germline CDR1 is SEHNR and CDR2 FQNEAQ (reference sequence). CDR3 length: 16 residues. The V end lost 4 bases, the J end lost 3 bases, and 15 bases lay between the germline ends. CDR3 bases: TGTGCCAGCAGCTCTGGGCGGGAAAGGCACACCGGGGAGCTGTTTTTT. Translation: CASSSGRERHTGELFF. The full variable domain, in which reference TRBV7-9 and TRBJ2-2 provide the parts outside the CDR3, is DTGVSQNPRHKITKRGQNVTFRCDPISEHNRLYWYRQTLGQGPEFLTYFQNEAQLEKSRLLSDRFSAERPKGSFSTLEIQRTEQGDSAMYLCASSSGRERHTGELFFGEGSRLTVL.

In its sample, this clone was seen once. The chain recombines TRBV6-5 with TRBJ2-1, with 11 nucleotides matching TRBD2. The CDR3 sequence is 16 residues long. V shed 4 bases, J shed 7 bases, and the junction held 9 bases outside the gene matches. Germline loops: CDR1 MNHEY, CDR2 SVGAGI. The CDR3 loop reads CASSFLSGGAGNEQFF. In DNA form, the CDR3 reads TGTGCCAGCAGTTTCCTTAGCGGGGGGGCCGGGAATGAGCAGTTCTTC.

A single count supports this clone. V usage is TRBV5-6 and J usage is TRBJ1-2, with 8 positions matching TRBD1. Germline CDR1 reads SGHDT; CDR2 reads YYEEEE. CDR3 length equals 17 residues. V shed 3 bases, J shed 4 bases, and the junction held 14 bases outside the gene matches. CDR3 in DNA: TGTGCCAGCAGCTCTCCTTCCGCCGGGACAGGTTCCTATGGCTACACCTTC. It encodes CASSSPSAGTGSYGYTF.

This clone appeared a single time. V is TRBV4-1 and J is TRBJ2-7; a possible D gene is TRBD2 (5 bases). The V gene's germline CDR1 is MGHRA and CDR2 YSYEKL. The CDR3 spans 16 residues. V shed 0 bases and J shed 2 bases, with 14 bases lying between them. The CDR3 region is CASSQDVSGSPYEQYF. In DNA form, the CDR3 reads TGCGCCAGCAGCCAAGATGTGTCGGGGTCCCCCTACGAGCAGTACTTC.

The chain combines TRBV21-1 with TRBJ2-7; no DNA check was done on the table's D call, TRBD2. TRBV21-1 is flagged as a pseudogene. The CDR3 is 15 amino acids. CDR3 region: CASSATSGTIYEQYF. The CDR3 region has the DNA TGTGCCAGCAGCGCAACTAGCGGGACGATTTACGAGCAGTACTTC.

This chain uses TRBV27 with TRBJ2-7, with 10 bases lining up with TRBD2. V lost 3 bases and J lost 3; bases outside the gene matches: 5. The germline gives CDR1 MNHEY, CDR2 SMNVEV (reference sequence). The CDR3 loop spans 15 amino acids. CDR3 nucleotide sequence: TGTGCCAGCAGTTTGGGTAGCGGGAGGATCTACGAGCAGTACTTC. Translation gives CASSLGSGRIYEQYF.

This clone was detected only once. The J gene is TRBJ1-4, the V gene TRBV11-2; no firm D call. The germline CDR1 and CDR2 sequences are SGHAT and FQNNGV. The CDR3 is 15 residues long. Deletions cut 1 base from V and 8 bases from J, with 14 bases between. CDR3 in amino acids: CASSLVSVMREKLFF. The DNA of the CDR3 is TGTGCCAGCAGCTTAGTGTCCGTGATGCGGGAAAAACTGTTTTTT.

The rearrangement links TRBV5-6 to TRBJ1-2; 7 nucleotides align to TRBD1. V was clipped by 6 bases and J by 4 bases; unmatched bases: 12. Germline CDR1 reads SGHDT; CDR2 reads YYEEEE. The CDR3 runs 15 residues. The CDR3 region is CASNLDRLNLYGYTF. The CDR3 DNA is TGTGCCAGCAACCTGGACAGGCTCAATCTCTATGGCTACACCTTC.

CDR3 nucleotides: TGTGCCAGCACCCTGACAGGGGGCGAGTACGAGCAGTACTTC. This codes for CASTLTGGEYEQYF. The chain joins TRBV28 to TRBJ2-7; 10 nucleotides agree with TRBD1. Trimming removed 7 bases from V and 4 bases from J; junction bases left unmatched: 7. Germline V gene data show CDR1 as MDHEN and CDR2 as SYDVKM. The CDR3 has 14 amino acids.

This clone was picked up one time. The chain couples TRBV7-6 to TRBJ1-3; D is possibly TRBD1 (5 bases). V was cut by 7 bases and J by 0 bases, with 25 bases left in between. Germline assignment: CDR1 SGHVS and CDR2 FNYEAQ. This CDR3 has 19 residues. This chain's CDR3 is CASTLHHGGGTGSGNTIYF. Here the CDR3 DNA reads TGTGCCAGCACACTACATCACGGGGGGGGAACAGGCTCTGGAAACACCATATATTTT.